This T cell receptor beta chain was sequenced during a study of blood T cell repertoires in COVID-19 (TCRdb year 2020). Turning to the overall study: Collaborator samples came from the United States, Italy and Spain and covered acute and convalescent phases of COVID-19. The repertoires were released in a freely available public database meant as a resource for research on the immune response to SARS-CoV-2. A de-identified subject ID, COVID-19 status, age in years and sex were almost always included in the sample metadata. The material from the prospective study consisted of cDNA or gDNA derived from T cells, B-cell-depleted T cells, or PBMCs. Samples were obtained from the ongoing ImmuneRACE study (first 160 participants) and from approximately 1,200 subjects provided by 6 global collaborators. HLA class I and class II types, where available, came from metadata supplied by the sample provider rather than from assay-based typing. Subjects who had been exposed to COVID-19, were actively infected with it, or had recovered from it provided the deeply sampled blood TCRbeta repertoires that made up the dataset.

Summary of the overall study and its limitations: The quantity of clinical and demographic metadata differed by source and by participant and was supplied without curation.

The immunoSEQ Assay, a bias-controlled multiplex PCR, was used to amplify TCRbeta CDR3 regions from genomic DNA. Processing in the source paper ran as follows. Within the assay, amplification of reference gene primers was used to estimate how many nucleated cells each sample contained. To quantify the absolute abundance of each unique TCRbeta CDR3 rearrangement, sequence reads were collapsed and filtered. For each sample, productive Simpson clonality was calculated by taking the square root of Simpson's diversity index across productive rearrangements. TCRdb holds this immuneACCESS table with in-frame rearrangements only. Some clones are missing; in checked studies, unresolved V genes explain under half, and the rest has no known cause. Clonal size and the V and J genes are those of that table, whereas D and trimming came from the DNA. The sample has more than 120,000 clones on record, about 87% of them singletons. The ten largest clones capture 37% of the sample.

A second Seattle source provided samples from volunteer blood donors who had recovered from COVID-19. Whole blood was collected in K2EDTA tubes by collaborating institutions according to the institutions' own protocols. For TCRbeta analysis, collaborator samples were shipped as frozen whole blood, as isolated PBMCs, or as DNA extracted from either sample type. Germline trimming: 0 bases from V, 4 bases from J; junction bases outside gene matches: 10. Including cysteine and phenylalanine, the CDR3 has 18 amino acids. Only CDR3 DNA is held: 54 bases, read in frame from base 1. CDR1 and CDR2 are read off the germline V gene as LGHNA and YSLEER. Notes on this clone: The antigen it recognizes is unknown. Base qualities are not recorded, but no much larger clone differs from it by a single base.

Here the chain combines TRBV4-3 and TRBJ2-3; TRBD2 matches 10 bases in the middle. The origin of this receptor is a man over 45 who had recovered from COVID-19. Sequencing was done on a sample of peripheral blood. The nucleotide sequence is TGCGCCAGCAGCCAAGATTTAAGCGGGGGGGCCGTTGCAGATACGCAGTATTTT. This is translated as CASSQDLSGGAVADTQYF.